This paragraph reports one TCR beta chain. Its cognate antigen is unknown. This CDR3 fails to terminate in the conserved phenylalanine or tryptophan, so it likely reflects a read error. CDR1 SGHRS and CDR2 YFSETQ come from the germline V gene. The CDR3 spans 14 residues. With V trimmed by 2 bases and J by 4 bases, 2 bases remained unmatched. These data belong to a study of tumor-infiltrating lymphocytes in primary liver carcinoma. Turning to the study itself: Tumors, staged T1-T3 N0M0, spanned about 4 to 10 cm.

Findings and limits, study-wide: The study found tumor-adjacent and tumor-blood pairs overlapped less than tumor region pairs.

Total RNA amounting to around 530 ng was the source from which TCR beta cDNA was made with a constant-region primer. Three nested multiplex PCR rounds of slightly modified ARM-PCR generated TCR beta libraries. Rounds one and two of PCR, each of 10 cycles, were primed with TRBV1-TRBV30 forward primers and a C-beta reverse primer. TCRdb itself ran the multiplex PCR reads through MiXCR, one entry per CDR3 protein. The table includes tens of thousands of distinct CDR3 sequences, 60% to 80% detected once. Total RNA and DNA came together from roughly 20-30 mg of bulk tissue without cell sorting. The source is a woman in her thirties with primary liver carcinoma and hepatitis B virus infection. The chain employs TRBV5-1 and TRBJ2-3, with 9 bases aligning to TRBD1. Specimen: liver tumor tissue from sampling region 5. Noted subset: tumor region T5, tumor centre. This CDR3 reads CASSLQGAADTQYY. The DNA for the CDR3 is TGCGCCAGCAGCTTACAGGGGGCAGCAGATACGCAGTATTAT.